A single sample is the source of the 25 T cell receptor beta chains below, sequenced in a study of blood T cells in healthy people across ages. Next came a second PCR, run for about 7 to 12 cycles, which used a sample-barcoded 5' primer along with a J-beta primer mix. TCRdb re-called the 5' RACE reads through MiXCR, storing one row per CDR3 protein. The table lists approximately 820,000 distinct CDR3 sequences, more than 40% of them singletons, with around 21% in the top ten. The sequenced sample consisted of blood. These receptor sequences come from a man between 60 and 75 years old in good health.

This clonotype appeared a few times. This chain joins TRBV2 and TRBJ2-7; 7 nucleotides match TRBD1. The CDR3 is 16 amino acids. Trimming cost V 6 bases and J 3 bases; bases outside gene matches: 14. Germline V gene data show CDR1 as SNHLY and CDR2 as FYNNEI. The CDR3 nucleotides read TGTGCCAGCAGCCCCGGGCCTGACAGGGTTTACTACGAGCAGTACTTC. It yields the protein CASSPGPDRVYYEQYF.

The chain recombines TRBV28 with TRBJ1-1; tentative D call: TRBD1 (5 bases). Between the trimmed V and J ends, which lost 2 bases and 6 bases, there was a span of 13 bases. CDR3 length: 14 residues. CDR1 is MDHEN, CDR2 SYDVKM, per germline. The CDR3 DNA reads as TGTGCCAGCAGTTTAGCCAGGGCCGGGGCTGAAGCTTTCTTT. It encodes CASSLARAGAEAFF.

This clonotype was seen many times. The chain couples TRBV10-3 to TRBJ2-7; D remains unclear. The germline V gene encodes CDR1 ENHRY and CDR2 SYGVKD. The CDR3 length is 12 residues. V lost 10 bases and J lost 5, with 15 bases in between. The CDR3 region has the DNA TGTGCCAACACTGACGATAGCCACGAGCAGTACTTC. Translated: CANTDDSHEQYF.

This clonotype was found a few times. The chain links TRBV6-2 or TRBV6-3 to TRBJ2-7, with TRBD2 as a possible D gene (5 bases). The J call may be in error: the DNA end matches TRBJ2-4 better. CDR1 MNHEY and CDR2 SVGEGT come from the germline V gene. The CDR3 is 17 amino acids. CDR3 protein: CASSYPRSVPVLAIQYF. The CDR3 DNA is TGTGCCAGCAGTTATCCCCGTAGCGTTCCAGTCCTGGCCATTCAGTACTTC.

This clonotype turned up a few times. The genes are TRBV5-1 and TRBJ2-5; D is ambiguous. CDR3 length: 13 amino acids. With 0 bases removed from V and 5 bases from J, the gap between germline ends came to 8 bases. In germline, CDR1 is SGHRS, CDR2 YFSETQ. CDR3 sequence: CASSLEIRETQYF. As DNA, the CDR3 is TGCGCCAGCAGCTTGGAGATTAGGGAGACCCAGTACTTC. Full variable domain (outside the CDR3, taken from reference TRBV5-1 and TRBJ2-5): KAGVTQTPRYLIKTRGQQVTLSCSPISGHRSVSWYQQTPGQGLQFLFEYFSETQRNKGNFPGRFSGRQFSNSRSEMNVSTLELGDSALYLCASSLEIRETQYFGPGTRLLVL.

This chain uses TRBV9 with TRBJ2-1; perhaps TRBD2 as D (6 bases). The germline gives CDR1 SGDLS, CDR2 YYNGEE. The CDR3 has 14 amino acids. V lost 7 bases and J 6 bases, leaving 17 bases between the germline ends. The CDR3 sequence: CASGTGTLFNEQFF. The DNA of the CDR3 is TGTGCCAGCGGGACCGGGACTTTATTCAATGAGCAGTTCTTC.

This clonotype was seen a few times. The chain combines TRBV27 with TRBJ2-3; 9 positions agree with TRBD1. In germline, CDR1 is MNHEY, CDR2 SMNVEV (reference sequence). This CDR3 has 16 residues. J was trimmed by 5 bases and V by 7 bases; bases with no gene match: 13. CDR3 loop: CASTATNRGLRDTQYF. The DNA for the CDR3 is TGTGCCAGCACCGCGACCAACAGGGGGCTACGAGATACGCAGTATTTT.

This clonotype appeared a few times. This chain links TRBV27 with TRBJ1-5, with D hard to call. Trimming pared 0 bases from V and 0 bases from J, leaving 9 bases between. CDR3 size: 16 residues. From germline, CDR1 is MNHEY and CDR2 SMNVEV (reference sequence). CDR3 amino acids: CASSLSASYSNQPQHF. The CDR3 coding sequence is TGTGCCAGCAGTTTATCTGCCAGCTATAGCAATCAGCCCCAGCATTTT.

In DNA form, the CDR3 reads TGTGCCAGCAGAACCCCAGGGGGCTATGGCTACACCTTC. This codes for CASRTPGGYGYTF. This chain connects TRBV6-5 to TRBJ1-2, with 7 bases fitting TRBD1. Trimming took 6 bases from V and 4 from J; bases not matched to a gene: 5. The germline V gene encodes CDR1 MNHEY and CDR2 SVGAGI. CDR3 length equals 13 residues.

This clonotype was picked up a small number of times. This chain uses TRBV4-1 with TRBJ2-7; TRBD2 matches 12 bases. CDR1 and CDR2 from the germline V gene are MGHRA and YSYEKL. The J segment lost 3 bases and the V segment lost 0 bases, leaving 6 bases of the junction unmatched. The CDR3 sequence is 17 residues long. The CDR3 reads CASSQEASSGGVYEQYF. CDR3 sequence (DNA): TGCGCCAGCAGCCAAGAGGCCTCTAGCGGGGGGGTCTACGAGCAGTACTTC.

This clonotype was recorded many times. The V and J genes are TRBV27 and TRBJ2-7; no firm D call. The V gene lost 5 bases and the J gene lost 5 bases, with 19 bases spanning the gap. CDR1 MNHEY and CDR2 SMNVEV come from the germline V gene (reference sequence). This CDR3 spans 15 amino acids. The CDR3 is CASSPQHGVGNEQYF. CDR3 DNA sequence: TGTGCCAGCAGTCCCCAACATGGAGTAGGAAACGAGCAGTACTTC.

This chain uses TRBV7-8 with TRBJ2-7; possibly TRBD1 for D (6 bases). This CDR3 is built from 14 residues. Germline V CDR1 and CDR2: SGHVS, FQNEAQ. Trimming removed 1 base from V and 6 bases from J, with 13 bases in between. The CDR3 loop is CASSLGGPAGEQYF. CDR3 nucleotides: TGTGCCAGCAGCTTAGGGGGGCCGGCAGGCGAGCAGTACTTC.

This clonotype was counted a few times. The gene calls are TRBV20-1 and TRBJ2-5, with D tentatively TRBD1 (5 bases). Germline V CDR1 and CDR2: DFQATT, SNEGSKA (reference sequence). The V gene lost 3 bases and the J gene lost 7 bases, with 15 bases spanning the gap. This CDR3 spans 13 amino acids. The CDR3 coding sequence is TGCAGTGCTAGTAACCCCGGGCAGGGGACCCAGTACTTC. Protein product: CSASNPGQGTQYF.

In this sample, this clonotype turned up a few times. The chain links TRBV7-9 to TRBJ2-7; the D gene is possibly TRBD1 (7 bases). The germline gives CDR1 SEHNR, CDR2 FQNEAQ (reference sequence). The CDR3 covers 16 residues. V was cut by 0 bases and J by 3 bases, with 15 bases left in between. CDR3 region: CASSLAGGTANYEQYF. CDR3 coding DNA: TGTGCCAGCAGCTTAGCAGGGGGGACAGCAAACTACGAGCAGTACTTC.

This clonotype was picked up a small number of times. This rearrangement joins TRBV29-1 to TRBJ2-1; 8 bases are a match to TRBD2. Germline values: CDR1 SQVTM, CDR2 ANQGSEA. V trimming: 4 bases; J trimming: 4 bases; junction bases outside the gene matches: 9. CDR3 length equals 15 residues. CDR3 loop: CSVAERGPIYNEQFF. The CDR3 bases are TGCAGCGTTGCGGAGCGGGGGCCTATATACAATGAGCAGTTCTTC.

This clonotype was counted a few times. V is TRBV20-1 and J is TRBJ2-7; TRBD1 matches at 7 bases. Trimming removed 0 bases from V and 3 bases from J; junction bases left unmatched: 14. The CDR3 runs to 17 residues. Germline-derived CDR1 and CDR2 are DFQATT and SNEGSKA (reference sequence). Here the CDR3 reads CSAREERQGQQLYEQYF. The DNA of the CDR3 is TGCAGTGCTAGAGAGGAACGACAGGGCCAGCAGCTCTACGAGCAGTACTTC.

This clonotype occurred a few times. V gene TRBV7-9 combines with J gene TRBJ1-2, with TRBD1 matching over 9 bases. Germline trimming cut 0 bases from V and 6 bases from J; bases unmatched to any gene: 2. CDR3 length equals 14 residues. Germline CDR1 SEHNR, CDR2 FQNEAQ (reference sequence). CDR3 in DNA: TGTGCCAGCAGCTTAGCACAGGGGGCTCATGGCTACACCTTC. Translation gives CASSLAQGAHGYTF.

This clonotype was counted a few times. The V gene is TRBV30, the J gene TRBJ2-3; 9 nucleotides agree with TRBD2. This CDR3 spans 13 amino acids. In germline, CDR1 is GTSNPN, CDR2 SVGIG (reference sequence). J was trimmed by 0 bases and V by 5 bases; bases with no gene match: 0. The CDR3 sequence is CAWGLASTDTQYF. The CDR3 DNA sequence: TGTGCCTGGGGACTAGCGAGCACAGATACGCAGTATTTT.

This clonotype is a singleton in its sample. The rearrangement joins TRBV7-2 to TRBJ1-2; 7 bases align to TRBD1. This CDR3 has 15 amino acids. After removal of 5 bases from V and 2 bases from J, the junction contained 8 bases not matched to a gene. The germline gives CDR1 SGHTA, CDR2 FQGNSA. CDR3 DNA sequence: TGTGCCAGCAGCAGGGGACAGCCGACCAACTATGGCTACACCTTC. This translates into CASSRGQPTNYGYTF.

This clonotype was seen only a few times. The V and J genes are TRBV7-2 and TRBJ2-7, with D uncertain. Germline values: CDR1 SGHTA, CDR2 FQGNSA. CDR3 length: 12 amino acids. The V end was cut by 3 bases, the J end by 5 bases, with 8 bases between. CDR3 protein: CASSLGTDEQYF. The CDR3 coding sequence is TGTGCCAGCAGCTTGGGCACAGACGAGCAGTACTTC.

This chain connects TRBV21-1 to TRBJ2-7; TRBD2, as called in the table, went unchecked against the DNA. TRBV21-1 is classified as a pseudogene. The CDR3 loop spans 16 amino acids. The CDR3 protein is CASWERIAPGRDEQYF. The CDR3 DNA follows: TGTGCCAGCTGGGAGCGGATCGCTCCGGGTAGGGACGAGCAGTACTTC.

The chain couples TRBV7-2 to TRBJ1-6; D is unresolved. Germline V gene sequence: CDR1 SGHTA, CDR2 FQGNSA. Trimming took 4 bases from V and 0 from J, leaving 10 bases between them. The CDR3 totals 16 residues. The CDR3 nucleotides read TGTGCCAGCAGCTCTCAACAGTTCTCCTATAATTCACCCCTCCACTTT. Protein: CASSSQQFSYNSPLHF. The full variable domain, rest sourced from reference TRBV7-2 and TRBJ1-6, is GAGVSQSPSNKVTEKGKDVELRCDPISGHTALYWYRQSLGQGLEFLIYFQGNSAPDKSGLPSDRFSAERTGGSVSTLTIQRTQQEDSAVYLCASSSQQFSYNSPLHFGNGTRLTVT.

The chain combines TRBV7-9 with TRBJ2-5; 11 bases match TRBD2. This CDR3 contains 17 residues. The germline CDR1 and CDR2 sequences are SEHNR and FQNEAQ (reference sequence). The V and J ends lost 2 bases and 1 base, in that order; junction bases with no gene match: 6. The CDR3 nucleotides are TGTGCCAGCAGCTTAAAGACTAGCGGGATAAGCCAAGAGACCCAGTACTTC. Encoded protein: CASSLKTSGISQETQYF. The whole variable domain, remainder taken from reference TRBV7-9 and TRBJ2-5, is DTGVSQNPRHKITKRGQNVTFRCDPISEHNRLYWYRQTLGQGPEFLTYFQNEAQLEKSRLLSDRFSAERPKGSFSTLEIQRTEQGDSAMYLCASSLKTSGISQETQYFGPGTRLLVL.

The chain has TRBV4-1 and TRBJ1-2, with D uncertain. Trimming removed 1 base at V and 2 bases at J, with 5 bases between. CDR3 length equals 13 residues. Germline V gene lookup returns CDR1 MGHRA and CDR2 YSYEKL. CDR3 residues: CASSQASNYGYTF. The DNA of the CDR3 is TGCGCCAGCAGCCAAGCTTCCAACTATGGCTACACCTTC.

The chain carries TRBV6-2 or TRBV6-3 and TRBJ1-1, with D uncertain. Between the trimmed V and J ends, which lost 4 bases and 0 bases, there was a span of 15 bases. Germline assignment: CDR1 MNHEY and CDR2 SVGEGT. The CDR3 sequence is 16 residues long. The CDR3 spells CASSLRATQVNTEAFF. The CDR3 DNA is TGTGCCAGCAGTTTAAGGGCGACGCAGGTGAACACTGAAGCTTTCTTT.